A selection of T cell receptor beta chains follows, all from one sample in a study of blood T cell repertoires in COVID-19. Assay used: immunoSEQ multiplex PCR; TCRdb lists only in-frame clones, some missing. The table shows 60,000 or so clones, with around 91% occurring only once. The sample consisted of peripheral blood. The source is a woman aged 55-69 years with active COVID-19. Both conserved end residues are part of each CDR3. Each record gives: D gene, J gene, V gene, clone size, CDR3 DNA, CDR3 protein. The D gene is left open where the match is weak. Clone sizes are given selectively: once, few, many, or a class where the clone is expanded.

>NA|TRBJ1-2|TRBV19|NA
TGTGCCAGTATCGCGAAGCGGGGTAACTATGGCTACACCTTC
CASIAKRGNYGYTF
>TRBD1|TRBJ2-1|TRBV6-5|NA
TGTGCCAGCAGTTTCGCCTGGGACAGTCGAAGTGAGCAGTTCTTC
CASSFAWDSRSEQFF
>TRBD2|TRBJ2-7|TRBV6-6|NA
TGTGCCAGCAGTCCGCGGACTAGCGGGGGCCGAAGGTCCTACGAGCAGTACTTC
CASSPRTSGGRRSYEQYF
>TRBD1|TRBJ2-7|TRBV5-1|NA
TGCGCCAGCAGCTTGGGGACAGGCGGAGAGCAGTACTTC
CASSLGTGGEQYF
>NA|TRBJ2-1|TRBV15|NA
TGTGCCACCAGCAAGGAGGGACCGTACAATGAGCAGTTCTTC
CATSKEGPYNEQFF
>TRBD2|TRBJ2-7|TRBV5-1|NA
TGCGCCAGCAGAGGACTAGCGGGGACGAGGGAGTACTTC
CASRGLAGTREYF
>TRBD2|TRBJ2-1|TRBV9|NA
TGTGCCAGCAGCGAGAGGGGGACTAGCGAAGGCCAGTTCTTC
CASSERGTSEGQFF
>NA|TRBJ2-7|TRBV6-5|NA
TGTGCCAGCAGGGGCCTCGGGACTTCTCTCTCCGAGCAGTACTTC
CASRGLGTSLSEQYF
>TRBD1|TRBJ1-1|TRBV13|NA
TGTGCCAGCAGCTCCCGGACAGGGGGCTGGACTGAAGCTTTCTTT
CASSSRTGGWTEAFF
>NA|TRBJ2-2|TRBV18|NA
TGTGCCAGCCCCCCCTCCGGGATCCACACCGGGGAGCTGTTTTTT
CASPPSGIHTGELFF
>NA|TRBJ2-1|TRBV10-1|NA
TGCGCCAGCAGCCCGCCCTTTAAAGGGGAGGTATGGAATGAGCAGTTCTTC
CASSPPFKGEVWNEQFF
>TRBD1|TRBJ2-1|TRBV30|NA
TGTGCCTGGAGTCCTATCGGGACAGGTTCCCACAATGAGCAGTTCTTC
CAWSPIGTGSHNEQFF
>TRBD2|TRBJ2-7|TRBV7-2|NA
TGTGCCAGCAGCTTAGAAGGTAGCGGGTATAACTACGAGCAGTACTTC
CASSLEGSGYNYEQYF
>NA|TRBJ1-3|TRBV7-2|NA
TGTGCCAGCAGCTTATATAGAGCCGGCTCTGGAAACACCATATATTTT
CASSLYRAGSGNTIYF
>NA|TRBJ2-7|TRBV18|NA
TGTGCCAGCTCACTCGGAACAGGGTCCTACGAGCAGTACTTC
CASSLGTGSYEQYF
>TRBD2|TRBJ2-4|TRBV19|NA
TGTGCCAGTAGGGGACTAGCGGGGGCCATAGCCAAAAACATTCAGTACTTC
CASRGLAGAIAKNIQYF
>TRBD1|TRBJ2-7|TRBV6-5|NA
TGTGCCAGCAGCCGCGACAGGGAACCCTACGAGCAGTACTTC
CASSRDREPYEQYF
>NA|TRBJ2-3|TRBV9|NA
TGTGCCAGCAGCGTAGCGGCAGCGGGCACAGATACGCAGTATTTT
CASSVAAAGTDTQYF
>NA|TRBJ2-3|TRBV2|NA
TGTGCCAGCAGTGTCGGAGGGGATACGCAGTATTTT
CASSVGGDTQYF
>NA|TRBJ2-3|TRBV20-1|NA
TGCAGTGCTAGTGCCCCCGAGTACGATACGCAGTATTTT
CSASAPEYDTQYF
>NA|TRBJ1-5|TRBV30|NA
TGTGCCTGGGGTGGACGAGGGAGCAATCAGCCCCAGCATTTT
CAWGGRGSNQPQHF
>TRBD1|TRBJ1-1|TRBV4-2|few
TGTGCCAGCAGCCAAGACCAGACAGGGGGGGCATCATTTCGCACCGCTGAAGCTTTCTTT
CASSQDQTGGASFRTAEAFF
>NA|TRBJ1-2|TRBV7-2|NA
TGTGCCAGCAGCCCCTCAGTCGTGGGGAGCTCGGGGGATGGCTACACCTTC
CASSPSVVGSSGDGYTF
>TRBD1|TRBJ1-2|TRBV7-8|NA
TGTGCCAGCAGCGGCCTTACGACAGGGGGTGGAAACTATGGCTACACCTTC
CASSGLTTGGGNYGYTF
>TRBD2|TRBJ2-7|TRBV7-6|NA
TGTGCCAGCAGCCTAGGGACTAGCGGGGGGAGCTACGAGCAGTACTTC
CASSLGTSGGSYEQYF
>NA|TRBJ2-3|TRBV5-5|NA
TGTGCCAGCAGCTTGGATGTTAGTCGGCAGGGAATGTCGCAGTATTTT
CASSLDVSRQGMSQYF
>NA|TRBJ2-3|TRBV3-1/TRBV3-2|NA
TGTGCCAGCAGCCAGCGGGGAGTCACAGATACGCAGTATTTT
CASSQRGVTDTQYF
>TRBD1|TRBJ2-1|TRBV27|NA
TGTGCCAGCAGTCCTGGGACAGGGGCTCGAGAGCAGTTCTTC
CASSPGTGAREQFF
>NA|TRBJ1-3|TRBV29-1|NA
TGCAGCGTTGAAGATCTAAGGGGTCCTGGAAACACCATATATTTT
CSVEDLRGPGNTIYF
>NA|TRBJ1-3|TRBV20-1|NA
TGCAGTGCGGGAAGGACTAACACCATATATTTT
CSAGRTNTIYF
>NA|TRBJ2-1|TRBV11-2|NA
TGTGCCAGCAGCTTAGAGAGCCCCCACAATGAGCAGTTCTTC
CASSLESPHNEQFF
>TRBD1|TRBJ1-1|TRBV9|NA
TGTGCCAGCAGCGTAGGGGGACAGGGATTCACTGAAGCTTTCTTT
CASSVGGQGFTEAFF
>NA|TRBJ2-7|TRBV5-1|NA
TGCGCCAGCAGCTTGTTGGTCAGCTCCTACGAGCAGTACTTC
CASSLLVSSYEQYF
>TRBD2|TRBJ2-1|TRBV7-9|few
TGTGCCAGCAGCCGTCCCGGGGGACTAGCTATTGATGAGCAGTTCTTC
CASSRPGGLAIDEQFF
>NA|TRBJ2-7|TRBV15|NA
TGTGCCACCAGCAGCGACTATAGGGGGTCCTTGCAGTACTTC
CATSSDYRGSLQYF
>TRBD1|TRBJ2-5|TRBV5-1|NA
TGCGCCAGCAGCTCTGACAGGGGGGGCGGGGAGACCCAGTACTTC
CASSSDRGGGETQYF
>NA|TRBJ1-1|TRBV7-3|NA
TGTGCCAGCAGCCAGGGCCTGATGAACACTGAAGCTTTCTTT
CASSQGLMNTEAFF
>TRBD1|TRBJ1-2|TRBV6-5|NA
TGTGCCAGCAGTTACCGACAGGGGGCGGGCGGCTACACCTTC
CASSYRQGAGGYTF
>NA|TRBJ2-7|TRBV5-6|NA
TGTGCCAGCAGCTTGGGTCGGTCCTACGAGCAGTACTTC
CASSLGRSYEQYF
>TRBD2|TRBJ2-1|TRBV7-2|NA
TGTGCCAGCAGCTCTCCACCCGGACTAGCGGGGGGCAATGAGCAGTTCTTC
CASSSPPGLAGGNEQFF
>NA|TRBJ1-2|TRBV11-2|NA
TGTGCCAGCAGCTACTATGGAGGAGGCAGCTATGGCTACACCTTC
CASSYYGGGSYGYTF
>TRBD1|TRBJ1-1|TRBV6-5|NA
TGTGCCAGCAGCCCCGGGACAGGGTACACTGAAGCTTTCTTT
CASSPGTGYTEAFF
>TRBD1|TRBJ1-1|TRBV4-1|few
TGCGCCAGCAGCCAAGCACCCCACAGGGGCACTGAAGCTTTCTTT
CASSQAPHRGTEAFF